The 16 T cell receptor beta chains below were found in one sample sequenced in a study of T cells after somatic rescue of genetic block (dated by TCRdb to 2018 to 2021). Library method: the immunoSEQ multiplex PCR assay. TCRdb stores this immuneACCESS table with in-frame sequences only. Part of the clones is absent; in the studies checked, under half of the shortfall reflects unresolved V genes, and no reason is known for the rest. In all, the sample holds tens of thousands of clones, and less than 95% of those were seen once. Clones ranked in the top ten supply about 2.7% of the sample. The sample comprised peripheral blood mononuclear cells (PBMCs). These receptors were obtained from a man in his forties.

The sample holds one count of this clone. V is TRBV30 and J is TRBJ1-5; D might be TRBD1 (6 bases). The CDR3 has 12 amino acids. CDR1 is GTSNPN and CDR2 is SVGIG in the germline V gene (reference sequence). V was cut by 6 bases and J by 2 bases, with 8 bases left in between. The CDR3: CACRQGNQPQHF. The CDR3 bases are TGTGCCTGCCGACAGGGCAATCAGCCCCAGCATTTT. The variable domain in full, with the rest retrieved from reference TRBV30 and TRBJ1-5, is SQTIHQWPATLVQPVGSPLSLECTVEGTSNPNLYWYRQAAGRGLQLLFYSVGIGQISSEVPQNLSASRPQDRQFILSSKKLLLSDSGFYLCACRQGNQPQHFGDGTRLSIL.

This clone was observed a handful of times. The CDR3 region has the DNA TGTGCCAGCAGTTACTCGAAGGGCAACACTGAAGCTTTCTTT. Translating it yields CASSYSKGNTEAFF. The chain is built from TRBV6-6 and TRBJ1-1; D uncertain. The V end was cut by 0 bases, the J end by 2 bases, with 7 bases between. In germline, CDR1 is MNHNY, CDR2 SVGAGI (reference sequence). The CDR3 runs 14 residues.

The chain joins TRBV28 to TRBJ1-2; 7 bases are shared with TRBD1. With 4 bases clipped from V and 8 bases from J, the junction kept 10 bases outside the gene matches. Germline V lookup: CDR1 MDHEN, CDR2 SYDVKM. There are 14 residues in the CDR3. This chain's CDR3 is CASSSPQGRSGYTF. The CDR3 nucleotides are TGTGCCAGCAGTTCCCCACAGGGGCGGAGCGGCTACACCTTC.

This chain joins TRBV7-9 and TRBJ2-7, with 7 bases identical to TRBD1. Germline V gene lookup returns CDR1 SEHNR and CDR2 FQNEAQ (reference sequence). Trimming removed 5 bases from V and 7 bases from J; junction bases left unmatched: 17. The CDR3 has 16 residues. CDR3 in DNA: TGTGCCAGCAGCCCCTCCCCCAGGGGGTTCCCGGGGGAGCAGTACTTC. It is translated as CASSPSPRGFPGEQYF.

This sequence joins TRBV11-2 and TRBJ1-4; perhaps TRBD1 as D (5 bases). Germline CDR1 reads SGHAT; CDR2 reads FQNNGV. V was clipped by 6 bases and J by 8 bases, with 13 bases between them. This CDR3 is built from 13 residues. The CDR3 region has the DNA TGTGCCAGCAGTTCTATCAGGGACGAAAAACTGTTTTTT. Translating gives CASSSIRDEKLFF. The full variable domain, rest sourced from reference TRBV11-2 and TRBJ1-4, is EAGVAQSPRYKIIEKRQSVAFWCNPISGHATLYWYQQILGQGPKLLIQFQNNGVVDDSQLPKDRFSAERLKGVDSTLKIQPAKLEDSAVYLCASSSIRDEKLFFGSGTQLSVL.

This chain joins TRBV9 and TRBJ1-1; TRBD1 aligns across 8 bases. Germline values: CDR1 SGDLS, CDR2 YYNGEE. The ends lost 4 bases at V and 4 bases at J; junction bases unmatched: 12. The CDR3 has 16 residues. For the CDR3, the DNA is TGTGCCAGCAGCCCTCGCAGGGGGCGAAGGATCACTGAAGCTTTCTTT. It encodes CASSPRRGRRITEAFF.

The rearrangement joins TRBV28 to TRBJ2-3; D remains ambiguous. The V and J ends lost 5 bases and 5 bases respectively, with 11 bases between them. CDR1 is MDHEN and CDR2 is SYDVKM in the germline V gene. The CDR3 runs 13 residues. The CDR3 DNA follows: TGTGCCAGCAGTATCCCGAGTGGAGATACGCAGTATTTT. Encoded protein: CASSIPSGDTQYF.

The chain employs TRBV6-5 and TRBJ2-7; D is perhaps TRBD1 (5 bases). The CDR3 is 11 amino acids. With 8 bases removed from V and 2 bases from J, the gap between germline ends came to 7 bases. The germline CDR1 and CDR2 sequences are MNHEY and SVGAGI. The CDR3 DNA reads TGTGCCAGCGACAGCACCTACGAGCAGTACTTC. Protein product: CASDSTYEQYF.

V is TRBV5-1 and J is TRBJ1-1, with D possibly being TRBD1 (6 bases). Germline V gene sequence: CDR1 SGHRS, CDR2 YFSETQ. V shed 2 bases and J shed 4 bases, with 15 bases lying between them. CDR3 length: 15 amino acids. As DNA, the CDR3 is TGCGCCAGCAGCTTTGAACAGGGAAGGTTCACTGAAGCTTTCTTT. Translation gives CASSFEQGRFTEAFF.

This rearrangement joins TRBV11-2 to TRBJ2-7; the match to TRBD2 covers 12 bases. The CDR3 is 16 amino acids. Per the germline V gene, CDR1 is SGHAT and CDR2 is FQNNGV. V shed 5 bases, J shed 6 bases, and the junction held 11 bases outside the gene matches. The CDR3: CASSPRGASGRAEQYF. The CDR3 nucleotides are TGTGCCAGCAGCCCTCGTGGGGCTAGCGGGAGGGCCGAGCAGTACTTC.

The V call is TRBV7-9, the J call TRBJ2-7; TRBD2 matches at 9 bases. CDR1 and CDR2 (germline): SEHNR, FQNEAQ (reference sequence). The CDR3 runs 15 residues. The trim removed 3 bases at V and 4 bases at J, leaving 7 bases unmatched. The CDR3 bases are TGTGCCAGCAGCTTCCCTAGCGGGGATTTGTACGAGCAGTACTTC. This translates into CASSFPSGDLYEQYF.

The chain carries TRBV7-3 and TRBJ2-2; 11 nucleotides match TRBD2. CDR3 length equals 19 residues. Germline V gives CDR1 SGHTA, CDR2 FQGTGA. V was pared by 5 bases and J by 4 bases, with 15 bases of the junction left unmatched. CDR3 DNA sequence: TGTGCCAGCAGCCGCGCTCTAGCGGGGGGTACCGGGGTCACCGGGGAGCTGTTTTTT. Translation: CASSRALAGGTGVTGELFF.

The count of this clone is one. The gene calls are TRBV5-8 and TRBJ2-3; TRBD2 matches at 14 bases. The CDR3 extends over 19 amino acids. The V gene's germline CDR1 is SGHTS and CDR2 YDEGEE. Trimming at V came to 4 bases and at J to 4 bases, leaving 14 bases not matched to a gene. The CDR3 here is CASSPKGLAGGLRADTQYF. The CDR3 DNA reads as TGTGCCAGCAGCCCCAAAGGACTAGCGGGGGGTCTTAGGGCAGATACGCAGTATTTT.

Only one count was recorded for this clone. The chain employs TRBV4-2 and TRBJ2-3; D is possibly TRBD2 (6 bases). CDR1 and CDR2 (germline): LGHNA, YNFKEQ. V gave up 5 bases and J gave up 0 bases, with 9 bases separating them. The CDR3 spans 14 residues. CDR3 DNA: TGTGCCAGCAGCGGGACTGGCAGCACAGATACGCAGTATTTT. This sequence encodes CASSGTGSTDTQYF.

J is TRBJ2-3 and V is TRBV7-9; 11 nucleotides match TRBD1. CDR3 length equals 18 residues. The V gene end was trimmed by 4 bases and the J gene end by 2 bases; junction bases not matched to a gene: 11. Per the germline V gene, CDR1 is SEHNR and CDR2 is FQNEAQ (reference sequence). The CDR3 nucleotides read TGTGCCAGCAGCTCCGTTACGGGACAGGGGGTGTACACAGATACGCAGTATTTT. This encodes CASSSVTGQGVYTDTQYF.

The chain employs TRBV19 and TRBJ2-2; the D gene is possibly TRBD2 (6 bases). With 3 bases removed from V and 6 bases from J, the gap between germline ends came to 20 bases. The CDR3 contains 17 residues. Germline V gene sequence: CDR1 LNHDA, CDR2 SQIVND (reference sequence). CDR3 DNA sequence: TGTGCCAGTAGTATGGAGGGGTGGGGTTTCGGCTCCGGGGAGCTGTTTTTT. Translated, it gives CASSMEGWGFGSGELFF.